This is a list of T cell receptor beta chains from one sample in a study of T cell changes during pregnancy in multiple sclerosis. Repertoires were generated with immunoSEQ multiplex PCR, while TCRdb's copy carries only in-frame clones and drops some. The sample carries roughly 87,000 clones, just under 95% recorded once. This sample comprised peripheral blood, obtained in the third trimester of pregnancy. The source is a female donor in good health, enrolled as a control in a pregnancy study. The CDR3 runs from the conserved cysteine through the conserved F or W. The order of the fields is J gene, V gene, clone size, D gene, CDR3 DNA, CDR3 protein. A D gene is named only where the DNA matches it firmly. Some rows mark clone size as missing; the rest say once, few, many or name a class of expanded clone.

TRBJ2-5 TRBV18 - - TGTGCCAGCTCAACAGGGATCCAAGAGACCCAGTACTTC CASSTGIQETQYF
TRBJ2-1 TRBV28 - - TGTGCCAGCACCCTACTAGGACGAAACTACAATGAGCAGTTCTTC CASTLLGRNYNEQFF
TRBJ2-7 TRBV5-4 - - TGTGCCAGCAGCTTGGATTCTAGCGTATACGAGCAGTACTTC CASSLDSSVYEQYF
TRBJ2-1 TRBV7-2 - - TGTGCCAGCAGCTTAGATTCCGGGGTTGGGTTCTTC CASSLDSGVGFF
TRBJ2-2 TRBV2 - - TGTGCCAGCAATAGCGGAGAGAACACCGGGGAGCTGTTTTTT CASNSGENTGELFF
TRBJ1-4 TRBV5-8 - - TGTGCCAGCAGCTTTATCCGTGCAGGGGCGGGTGAAAAACTGTTTTTT CASSFIRAGAGEKLFF
TRBJ2-3 TRBV2 - - TGTGCCAGCAATTTCAGGGGTAGCACAGATACGCAGTATTTT CASNFRGSTDTQYF
TRBJ1-1 TRBV7-9 - TRBD1 TGTGCCAGCAGAGACTCACCCAGGGGGCTGGGGACTGAAGCTTTCTTT CASRDSPRGLGTEAFF
TRBJ2-3 TRBV7-2 - TRBD2 TGTGCCAGCAGACTAGCGGGAGTGTGGGATACGCAGTATTTT CASRLAGVWDTQYF
TRBJ1-3 TRBV6-1 - - TGTGCCAGCAGTGACAGGTCCTTTGGAAACACCATATATTTT CASSDRSFGNTIYF
TRBJ2-7 TRBV4-2 few TRBD2 TGTGCCAGCAGCCCTCTAGCGGGAGACGGCTACGAGCAGTACTTC CASSPLAGDGYEQYF
TRBJ2-3 TRBV6-4 - - TGTGCCAGCTCCGGAGAGGGTGGCACAGATACGCAGTATTTT CASSGEGGTDTQYF
TRBJ2-3 TRBV5-1 - TRBD2 TGCGCCAGCAGCTTTGGACTAGCGGGAGAGGATACGCAGTATTTT CASSFGLAGEDTQYF
TRBJ2-2 TRBV5-1 - TRBD2 TGCGCCAGCAGCTTGGGTAGCGGGAGGTTCACCGGGGAGCTGTTTTTT CASSLGSGRFTGELFF
TRBJ2-1 TRBV2 - - TGTGCCAGCATGGTTCGGGAGATGGGCTCCTACAATGAGCAGTTCTTC CASMVREMGSYNEQFF
TRBJ2-2 TRBV7-2 - TRBD1 TGTGCCAGCAGCGCGGGACAGGGGGTGGACGGCGGGGAGCTGTTTTTT CASSAGQGVDGGELFF
TRBJ2-3 TRBV5-1 - TRBD2 TGCGCCAGCAGTTTAACGACTAGCGGGGACAGAAAGTATTTT CASSLTTSGDRKYF
TRBJ1-1 TRBV9 - TRBD1 TGTGCCAGCAGCGCTTGCGGGGGGACAGCTTCGAACACTGAAGCTTTCTTT CASSACGGTASNTEAFF
TRBJ1-5 TRBV28 - - TGTGCCAGCAGTTTATCGGGGAGTAATCAGCCCCAGCATTTT CASSLSGSNQPQHF
TRBJ2-1 TRBV7-9 - TRBD2 TGTGCCAGCAGCCCCGGGACTAGCGGGAGGGGGATAAATGAGCAGTTCTTC CASSPGTSGRGINEQFF
TRBJ1-5 TRBV4-2 - - TGTGCCAGCAGCCAAGACAGGTTGGGTCAGCCCCAGCATTTT CASSQDRLGQPQHF
TRBJ1-2 TRBV5-1 - - TGCGCCAGCAGCTTATTGTCGGTAGGGGATGGCTACACCTTC CASSLLSVGDGYTF
TRBJ2-3 TRBV5-4 - TRBD2 TGTGCCAGCAGCGACGAACGGACTAGCGGGGGTGGGACAGATACGCAGTATTTT CASSDERTSGGGTDTQYF
TRBJ1-5 TRBV5-6 - - TGTGCCAGCAGCTTGAATGCAGCGGGAATGGATCAGCCCCAGCATTTT CASSLNAAGMDQPQHF
TRBJ2-3 TRBV10-2 - TRBD2 TGCGCCAGCAGTGAGAGCGGGAGGGCCACAGATACGCAGTATTTT CASSESGRATDTQYF
TRBJ1-5 TRBV28 - - TGTGCCAGCAAGGCGGGCAATCAGCCCCAGCATTTT CASKAGNQPQHF
TRBJ2-7 TRBV7-2 - - TGTGCCAGCAGCCTAATTACCCCTAGCCGCGTCCTGTCCTACGAGCAGTACTTC CASSLITPSRVLSYEQYF
TRBJ1-5 TRBV12-5 - - TGTGCTAGTGGTTTGGTACATTTCCCAGGGGATGGCAATCAGCCCCAGCATTTT CASGLVHFPGDGNQPQHF
TRBJ2-2 TRBV4-1 - TRBD1 TGCGCCAGCGGCTACGACAGGGGCGGGGAGCTGTTTTTT CASGYDRGGELFF